The sequence of this T cell receptor beta chain was determined in a study of control samples from healthy donors and cancer patients. Generated by immunoSEQ multiplex PCR, the TCRdb table keeps only in-frame clones and is missing some. Here the sample spans about 74,000 clones, more than 70% being singletons. V gave up 6 bases and J gave up 1 base, with 9 bases separating them. The CDR3 is 13 residues long. Germline loops: CDR1 LNHDA, CDR2 SQIVND (reference sequence). The V call is TRBV19, the J call TRBJ2-5; D might be TRBD1 (5 bases). The clonotype comes from a woman aged 50 to 60 in good health. Sequencing was carried out using blood. CDR3 sequence: CASSPQVQETQYF. The CDR3 coding sequence is TGTGCCAGTAGCCCACAGGTCCAAGAGACCCAGTACTTC. Based on the CDR3 plus reference TRBV19 and TRBJ2-5, the full variable domain is DGGITQSPKYLFRKEGQNVTLSCEQNLNHDAMYWYRQDPGQGLRLIYYSQIVNDFQKGDIAEGYSVSREKKESFPLTVTSAQKNPTAFYLCASSPQVQETQYFGPGTRLLVL.